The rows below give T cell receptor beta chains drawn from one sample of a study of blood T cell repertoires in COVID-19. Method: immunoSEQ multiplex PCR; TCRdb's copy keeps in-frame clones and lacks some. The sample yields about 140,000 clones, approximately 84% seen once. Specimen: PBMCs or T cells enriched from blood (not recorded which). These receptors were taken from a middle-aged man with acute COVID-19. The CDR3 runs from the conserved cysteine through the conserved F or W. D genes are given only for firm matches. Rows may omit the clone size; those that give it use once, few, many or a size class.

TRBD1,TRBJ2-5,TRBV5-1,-,TGCGCCAGCAGCTCGGAGGGGAGGACAGGGGGAGAGACCCAGTACTTC,CASSSEGRTGGETQYF
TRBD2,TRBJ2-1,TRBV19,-,TGTGCCAGTAGTATGTACCTAGCGGGGGGTCATGAGCAGTTCTTC,CASSMYLAGGHEQFF
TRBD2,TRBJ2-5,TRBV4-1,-,TGCGCCAGCAGCCCGTATAAAGCGGGGACGGGGGAGACCCAGTACTTC,CASSPYKAGTGETQYF
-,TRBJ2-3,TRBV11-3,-,TGTGCCAGCAGCTTCAACGGGGAAGATACGCAGTATTTT,CASSFNGEDTQYF
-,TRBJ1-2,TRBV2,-,TGTGCCAGCAGCCCGACTGATAACTATGGCTACACCTTC,CASSPTDNYGYTF
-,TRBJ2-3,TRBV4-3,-,TGCGCCAGCAGCCAAGTCCGGGACACCTACACAGATACGCAGTATTTT,CASSQVRDTYTDTQYF
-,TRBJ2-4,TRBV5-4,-,TGTGCCAGCAGCTTGGACAGGGTGGGGGCCAAAAACATTCAGTACTTC,CASSLDRVGAKNIQYF
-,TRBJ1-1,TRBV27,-,TGTGCCAGCACAGCAACCAGGGGATCTGAAGCTTTCTTT,CASTATRGSEAFF
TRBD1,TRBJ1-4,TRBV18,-,TGTGCCAGCTCACCGGACAGGGGCTTTAAAAAACTGTTTTTT,CASSPDRGFKKLFF
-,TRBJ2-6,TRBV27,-,TGTGCCAGCAGTTCGTTTAGCTCTGGGGCCAACGTCCTGACTTTC,CASSSFSSGANVLTF
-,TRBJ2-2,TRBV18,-,TGTGCCAGCTCACCCCAGGGGCCAGGCACCGGGGAGCTGTTTTTT,CASSPQGPGTGELFF
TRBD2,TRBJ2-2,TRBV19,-,TGTGCCAGTAGCCCCGAGGCGGGAGCCACCGGGGAGCTGTTTTTT,CASSPEAGATGELFF
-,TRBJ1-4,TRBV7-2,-,TGTGCCAGCAGCTCCGACAGTCGTAATGAAAAACTGTTTTTT,CASSSDSRNEKLFF
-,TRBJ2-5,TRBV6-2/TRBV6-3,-,TGTGCCAGCAGTTCCCTAAACGGCGGGGAAGAGACCCAGTACTTC,CASSSLNGGEETQYF
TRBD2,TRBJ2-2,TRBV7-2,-,TGTGCCAGCAGCTTAGGCCCGGGACTAGCGATACACACCGGGGAGCTGTTTTTT,CASSLGPGLAIHTGELFF
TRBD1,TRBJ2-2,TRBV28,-,TGTGCCAGCAACCTACATTCAGGGGGCGTAGGCACCGGGGAGCTGTTTTTT,CASNLHSGGVGTGELFF
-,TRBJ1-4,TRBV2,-,TGTGCCAGCCAGGCAACCGCAACTAATGAAAAACTGTTTTTT,CASQATATNEKLFF
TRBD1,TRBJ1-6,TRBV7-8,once,TGTGCCAGCAGCTCTGGGGACAGGGGGATCAATAATTCACCCCTCCACTTT,CASSSGDRGINNSPLHF
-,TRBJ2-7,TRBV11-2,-,TGTGCCAGCAGTACAGGTTCCACCTACGAGCAGTACTTC,CASSTGSTYEQYF
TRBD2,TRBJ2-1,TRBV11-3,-,TGTGCCAGCAGCCCTGGGACTAGCGGGAGCTTGCAGCAGTTCTTC,CASSPGTSGSLQQFF
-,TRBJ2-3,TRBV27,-,TGTGCCAGCAGGGACCGGGGTACTAGCACAGATACGCAGTATTTT,CASRDRGTSTDTQYF
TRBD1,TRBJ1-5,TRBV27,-,TGTGCCAGCAGTCCCGGACAGGGTTGGAATCAGCCCCAGCATTTT,CASSPGQGWNQPQHF
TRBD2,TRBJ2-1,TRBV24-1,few,TGTGCCACCAGTGATAGAACTCCGGGACTAGCGGGAGGGCCCAGCTCCTACAATGAGCAGTTCTTC,CATSDRTPGLAGGPSSYNEQFF
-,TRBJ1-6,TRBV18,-,TGTGCCAGCTCACCAGCCATCGGGACGGGAGATAATTCACCCCTCCACTTT,CASSPAIGTGDNSPLHF
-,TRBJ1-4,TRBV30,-,TGTGCCTGGAGTGGGGGGGTGATTAATGAAAAACTGTTTTTT,CAWSGGVINEKLFF
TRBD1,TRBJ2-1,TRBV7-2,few,TGTGCCAGCAGCTTAGGGGGGACAGGGGCCTACAATGAGCAGTTCTTC,CASSLGGTGAYNEQFF
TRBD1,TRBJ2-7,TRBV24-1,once,TGTGCCACCAGATCCGGGACAGGAAATTCCTACGAGCAGTACTTC,CATRSGTGNSYEQYF